Below, 14 T cell receptor beta chains from the same sample are listed, as sequenced in a study of glioma-infiltrating T cells. The iRepertoire nested amplicon-rescue multiplex PCR amplified TCR alpha and beta CDR3s from RNA. Using its own MiXCR run on the multiplex PCR reads, TCRdb lists one record per CDR3 protein. The table includes a few hundred thousand distinct CDR3 sequences, around 45% detected once. Sequenced material: glioma tissue, nonneoplastic brain tissue, or PBMCs (not recorded which). All receptors come from a human donor with low-grade glioma or glioblastoma, undergoing nonglioma brain surgery, or in good health (not recorded which).

This clonotype has ten or more counts. CDR3 in amino acids: CASSYLRKSGTEFVTF. The CDR3 bases are TGTGCCAGCAGTTACTTAAGAAAATCCGGGACGGAGTTTGTCACCTTC. The chain links TRBV6-5 to TRBJ1-2; a weak D match, TRBD1 (5 bases). Per germline, CDR1 MNHEY and CDR2 SVGAGI. V lost 1 base and J 13 bases, leaving 25 bases between the germline ends. The CDR3 is 16 amino acids.

This clonotype was seen more than once but under ten times. DNA of the CDR3: TGCAGCGTGACCCGCCAGGCAGGAGAGACCCAGTACTTC. It codes for CSVTRQAGETQYF. The chain is built from TRBV29-1 and TRBJ2-5; no definite D call. This CDR3 contains 13 residues. With 6 bases removed from V and 4 bases from J, the gap between germline ends came to 15 bases. Germline loops: CDR1 SQVTM, CDR2 ANQGSEA.

In this sample, this clonotype turned up many times. This chain connects TRBV20-1 to TRBJ2-7, with D unresolved. This CDR3 region has 14 residues. V lost 3 bases, J lost 1 base, and 13 bases lay in between. Germline CDR1 is DFQATT and CDR2 is SNEGSKA (reference sequence). The chain's CDR3 is CSASSPRLSYEQYF. In DNA, the CDR3 is TGCAGTGCTAGTAGTCCTCGGCTTTCCTACGAGCAGTACTTC.

This chain links TRBV7-9 with TRBJ2-7, with D perhaps matching TRBD2 (5 bases). CDR1 is SEHNR and CDR2 is FQNEAQ in the germline V gene (reference sequence). Between the trimmed V and J ends, which lost 2 bases and 6 bases, there was a span of 17 bases. CDR3 length: 15 residues. CDR3 bases: TGTGCCAGCAGCTTAACCGGGATAGGGATCGGCGAGCAGTACTTC. As protein: CASSLTGIGIGEQYF.

The chain recombines TRBV14 with TRBJ2-3; maybe TRBD1 (5 bases). Trimming removed 1 base at V and 2 bases at J, with 13 bases between. The CDR3 covers 16 residues. Germline V lookup: CDR1 SGHDN, CDR2 FVKESK. CDR3 nucleotides: TGTGCCAGCAGCCAAGGTTTGAACAGGATCACAGATACGCAGTATTTT. Its protein product is CASSQGLNRITDTQYF.

DNA of the CDR3: TGTGCCAGCATTGGGCTAGCGGCCTACGAGCAGTACTTC. It translates to CASIGLAAYEQYF. V is TRBV2 and J is TRBJ2-7, with 7 bases fitting TRBD2. The length of the CDR3 is 13 residues. Germline trimming cut 7 bases from V and 2 bases from J; bases unmatched to any gene: 5. Germline V gene data show CDR1 as SNHLY and CDR2 as FYNNEI.

The genes are TRBV27 and TRBJ2-1; no firm D call. CDR3 size: 12 residues. The germline CDR1 and CDR2 sequences are MNHEY and SMNVEV (reference sequence). The V end was cut by 6 bases, the J end by 12 bases, with 15 bases between. In DNA, the CDR3 is TGTGCCAGCAGCTCCCACGGTCTTGGGCAGTTCTTC. Translation gives CASSSHGLGQFF.

The V gene is TRBV6-1, the J gene TRBJ2-7; weak D call: TRBD2 (5 bases). This CDR3 region has 14 residues. V lost 6 bases and J 0 bases, leaving 12 bases between the germline ends. CDR1 is MNHNS and CDR2 is SASEGT in the germline V gene. The CDR3 DNA is TGTGCCAGCAGCCGCGGGCTTAGCTCCTACGAGCAGTACTTC. As protein: CASSRGLSSYEQYF.

The rearrangement links TRBV9 to TRBJ2-7; TRBD1 matches at 10 bases. The CDR3 runs 14 residues. The V gene's germline CDR1 is SGDLS and CDR2 YYNGEE. The V segment lost 3 bases and the J segment 5 bases; nucleotides outside the gene matches: 5. The CDR3 is CASSADRGHDEQYF. CDR3 sequence (DNA): TGTGCCAGCAGCGCAGACAGGGGGCACGACGAGCAGTACTTC.

This clonotype has just a few counts. J is TRBJ2-7 and V is TRBV12-3 or TRBV12-4; D perhaps matches TRBD1 (5 bases). Trimming took 8 bases from V and 0 from J, leaving 11 bases between them. The CDR3 runs 13 residues. The CDR3 reads CASGLRDSYEQYF. The CDR3 DNA reads TGTGCCAGCGGCCTCAGGGACTCCTACGAGCAGTACTTC.

A few counts support this clonotype. A much larger clone lies a single base off, so this may be a read error. The gene calls are TRBV28 and TRBJ1-1; D unclear. Germline CDR1 reads MDHEN; CDR2 reads SYDVKM. CDR3 length: 12 residues. The CDR3 loop is CASGVGFTKAFF. DNA for the CDR3: TGTGCCAGTGGGGTTGGATTCACTAAAGCTTTCTTT.

This clonotype has only a few counts. The rearrangement links TRBV2 to TRBJ1-5; tentatively, D is TRBD1 (5 bases). V lost 4 bases and J lost 1, with 11 bases in between. Germline lookup yields CDR1 SNHLY and CDR2 FYNNEI. This CDR3 is built from 15 residues. The CDR3 loop reads CASSARVNSNQPQHF. As DNA, the CDR3 is TGTGCCAGCAGTGCCAGGGTCAACAGCAATCAGCCCCAGCATTTT.

This clonotype was seen at least ten times. V usage is TRBV4-2 and J usage is TRBJ1-5, with 8 bases lining up with TRBD1. The CDR3 spans 15 residues. J gave up 5 bases and V 4 bases, and 7 bases lay outside the gene matches. The V gene's germline CDR1 is LGHNA and CDR2 YNFKEQ. CDR3 nucleotide sequence: TGTGCCAGCAGCCCGAGGACAGGGTGGCATCAGCCCCAGCATTTT. Translating gives CASSPRTGWHQPQHF.

A few counts support this clonotype. CDR3 loop: CSASLQGHTDTQYF. The DNA for the CDR3 is TGCAGTGCTAGCTTACAGGGCCACACAGATACGCAGTATTTT. The chain couples TRBV20-1 to TRBJ2-3, with D possibly matching TRBD1 (6 bases). Germline V lookup: CDR1 DFQATT, CDR2 SNEGSKA (reference sequence). Trimming shortened V by 3 bases and J by 2 bases, and 12 bases separated the two germline ends. The CDR3 is made up of 14 amino acids.